Below are 10 T cell receptor beta chains sequenced from a single sample in a study of CD8 T cells in Susac syndrome. Random hexamers were used to reverse transcribe 0.5 to 1 ug of RNA. From the immunoSEQ multiplex PCR reads, TCRdb called clonotypes with MiXCR, one entry per CDR3 protein. The profile shows roughly 130,000 distinct CDR3 sequences, around 94% of them singletons. Material: CD4+ T cells from PBMCs. The receptors stem from a human donor with multiple sclerosis.

The rearrangement links TRBV20-1 to TRBJ1-6, with TRBD1 matching 9 bases. The CDR3 length is 14 residues. Germline CDR1 and CDR2: DFQATT and SNEGSKA (reference sequence). V shed 3 bases, J shed 9 bases, and the junction held 6 bases outside the gene matches. The CDR3 region is CSASTGQGGSPLHF. The CDR3 DNA sequence: TGCAGTGCTAGCACGGGACAGGGAGGTTCACCCCTCCACTTT.

The chain combines TRBV5-1 with TRBJ1-1; 7 bases fit TRBD1. This CDR3 region has 14 residues. Germline assignment: CDR1 SGHRS and CDR2 YFSETQ. V was clipped by 4 bases and J by 5 bases; unmatched bases: 8. CDR3 sequence: CASSPGPGGTEAFF. CDR3 coding DNA: TGCGCCAGCAGCCCGGGTCCAGGGGGAACTGAAGCTTTCTTT. Supplemented by reference TRBV5-1 and TRBJ1-1, the full variable domain reads KAGVTQTPRYLIKTRGQQVTLSCSPISGHRSVSWYQQTPGQGLQFLFEYFSETQRNKGNFPGRFSGRQFSNSRSEMNVSTLELGDSALYLCASSPGPGGTEAFFGQGTRLTVV.

This chain joins TRBV29-1 and TRBJ1-3; no reliable D call. There are 11 residues in the CDR3. The germline V gene has CDR1 SQVTM and CDR2 ANQGSEA. CDR3 residues: CSTTAGNTIYF. Written as DNA, the CDR3 is TGCAGTACCACGGCTGGAAACACCATATATTTT. Variable domain in full (rest from reference TRBV29-1 and TRBJ1-3): SAVISQKPSRDICQRGTSLTIQCQVDSQVTMMFWYRQQPGQSLTLIATANQGSEATYESGFVIDKFPISRPNLTFSTLTVSNMSPEDSSIYLCSTTAGNTIYFGEGSWLTVV.

This chain connects TRBV10-3 to TRBJ2-1; TRBD1 aligns across 7 bases. The V gene's germline CDR1 is ENHRY and CDR2 SYGVKD. The CDR3 has 14 residues. J lost 6 bases, V lost 9 bases, and 11 bases had no gene match. The CDR3 loop is CAITYDRDINEQFF. The CDR3 DNA reads TGTGCCATTACCTATGACAGGGACATCAATGAGCAGTTCTTC.

This clonotype was counted once. Relative to the germline gene, one junction end is altered; a read error may explain this. CDR3 nucleotides: TGTGCCAGCAACTTAGCGATGGCTAGCGGGATTCCCGGGGAGCTGTTTTTT. It specifies CASNLAMASGIPGELFF. The rearrangement joins TRBV7-9 to TRBJ2-2, with TRBD2 identical over 9 bases. Germline lookup yields CDR1 SEHNR and CDR2 FQNEAQ (reference sequence). The CDR3 covers 17 residues.

This chain joins TRBV7-2 and TRBJ1-1; 10 positions agree with TRBD1. This CDR3 comprises 15 residues. Germline CDR1 and CDR2: SGHTA and FQGNSA. J gave up 3 bases and V 7 bases, and 8 bases lay outside the gene matches. In DNA, the CDR3 is TGTGCCAGCACTTGGGACAGGGGCTTAGACACTGAAGCTTTCTTT. Encoded protein: CASTWDRGLDTEAFF.

The genes are TRBV7-9 and TRBJ1-2; TRBD1 might be the D (5 bases). The CDR3 is made up of 13 amino acids. The germline V and J ends were trimmed by 1 base and 7 bases, with 10 bases remaining between them. The V gene's germline CDR1 is SEHNR and CDR2 FQNEAQ (reference sequence). CDR3: CASSLGAGLGYTF. The CDR3 region has the DNA TGTGCCAGCAGCTTAGGGGCAGGGCTTGGCTACACCTTC.

The chain is built from TRBV6-5 and TRBJ1-5; TRBD1 matches 10 bases. J was trimmed by 5 bases and V by 4 bases; bases with no gene match: 11. The CDR3 sequence is 17 residues long. Germline-derived CDR1 and CDR2 are MNHEY and SVGAGI. CDR3 amino acids: CASSFGGQGRIDQPQHF. DNA of the CDR3: TGTGCCAGCAGTTTCGGGGGACAGGGGAGGATTGATCAGCCCCAGCATTTT.

This chain links TRBV9 with TRBJ2-2, with 8 positions matching TRBD2. J lost 2 bases, V lost 10 bases, and 7 bases had no gene match. This CDR3 is 14 amino acids long. Germline CDR1 and CDR2: SGDLS and YYNGEE. The CDR3: CASRGGDNTGELFF. The CDR3 DNA sequence: TGTGCCTCTCGGGGGGGCGATAACACCGGGGAGCTGTTTTTT.

The chain employs TRBV6-2 or TRBV6-3 and TRBJ2-2; D might be TRBD1 (6 bases). Germline lookup yields CDR1 MNHEY and CDR2 SVGEGT. The CDR3 consists of 16 residues. With 5 bases removed from V and 5 bases from J, the gap between germline ends came to 18 bases. CDR3 sequence: CASSNPPAGETGELFF. CDR3 coding DNA: TGTGCCAGCAGTAATCCCCCTGCAGGGGAGACCGGGGAGCTGTTTTTT.